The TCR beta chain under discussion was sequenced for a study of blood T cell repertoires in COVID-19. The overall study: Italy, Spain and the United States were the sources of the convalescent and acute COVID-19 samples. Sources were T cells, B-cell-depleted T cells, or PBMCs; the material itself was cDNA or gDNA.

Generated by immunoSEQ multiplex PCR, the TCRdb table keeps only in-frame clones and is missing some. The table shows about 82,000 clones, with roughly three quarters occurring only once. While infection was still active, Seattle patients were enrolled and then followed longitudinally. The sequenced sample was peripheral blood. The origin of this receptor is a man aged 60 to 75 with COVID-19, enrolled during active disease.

CDR3 coding DNA: TGTGCCAGCAGCCCACAAACGGGACAGAGCTCCTACGAGCAGTACTTC. Amino acid sequence: CASSPQTGQSSYEQYF. The V gene is TRBV7-2, the J gene TRBJ2-7; 7 bases agree with TRBD1. This CDR3 spans 16 amino acids. Germline lookup yields CDR1 SGHTA and CDR2 FQGNSA. With 5 bases clipped from V and 0 bases from J, the junction kept 10 bases outside the gene matches. Supplemented by reference TRBV7-2 and TRBJ2-7, the full variable domain reads GAGVSQSPSNKVTEKGKDVELRCDPISGHTALYWYRQSLGQGLEFLIYFQGNSAPDKSGLPSDRFSAERTGGSVSTLTIQRTQQEDSAVYLCASSPQTGQSSYEQYFGPGTRLTVT.